One and the same sample provided the 12 T cell receptor beta chains below, sequenced in a study of persistence of HIV-infected CD4 T cells. Lysates of CMV-infected fibroblasts at approximately 10 ug/mL stimulated these cells. Sorted nonresponding memory CD4+ T cells were CD40L-negative, CD69-negative, CD45RO-high. No antigens are known for them. The libraries were made with immunoSEQ version 4 in survey mode. The data were produced by immunoSEQ multiplex PCR, yet TCRdb's version contains in-frame clones alone and is incomplete. The sample has more than 25,000 clones, roughly 75% seen once. Specimen: CD4+ T cells sorted from PBMCs after roughly 18-hour stimulation, collected from a patient who received antiretroviral therapy. The receptors derive from an adult woman with HIV who was CMV-seropositive.

The chain employs TRBV19 and TRBJ1-4; the D is unclear. Germline V gene lookup returns CDR1 LNHDA and CDR2 SQIVND (reference sequence). V was trimmed by 3 bases and J by 5 bases, leaving 7 bases between them. This CDR3 is built from 13 residues. CDR3 loop: CASSISANEKLFF. The CDR3 DNA is TGTGCCAGTAGTATCTCCGCCAATGAAAAACTGTTTTTT.

This chain links TRBV6-5 with TRBJ1-1; possibly TRBD1 for D (5 bases). Germline assignment: CDR1 MNHEY and CDR2 SVGAGI. CDR3 length: 13 amino acids. V was pared by 6 bases and J by 13 bases, with 21 bases between. CDR3 protein: CASRPTNGAHHFF. The CDR3 coding sequence is TGTGCCAGCAGGCCGACCAACGGGGCCCACCATTTCTTT.

This clone came up once. This rearrangement joins TRBV5-4 to TRBJ2-3; no firm D call. V dropped 2 bases and J dropped 1 base, with 2 bases sitting between them. This CDR3 has 12 residues. CDR1 and CDR2 (germline): SGHNT, YYREEE (reference sequence). The CDR3 spells CASSFRTDTQYF. The DNA for the CDR3 is TGTGCCAGCAGCTTTCGCACAGATACGCAGTATTTT.

This chain connects TRBV7-3 to TRBJ2-2, with unresolved D. The CDR3 has 14 amino acids. The germline V gene encodes CDR1 SGHTA and CDR2 FQGTGA. V was trimmed by 0 bases and J by 13 bases, leaving 15 bases between them. CDR3 in amino acids: CASSLTNLPGPLFF. CDR3 nucleotides: TGTGCCAGCAGCTTAACGAACCTACCGGGTCCGCTGTTTTTT.

The chain couples TRBV25-1 to TRBJ1-1, with TRBD1 as a possible D gene (5 bases). V gave up 4 bases and J gave up 3 bases, with 9 bases separating them. This CDR3 spans 13 amino acids. The V gene's germline CDR1 is MGHDK and CDR2 SYGVNS. CDR3: CASSGGTYTEAFF. The CDR3 DNA follows: TGTGCCAGCAGTGGGGGGACCTACACTGAAGCTTTCTTT.

V and J are TRBV19 and TRBJ1-1; 7 bases map to TRBD1. Unmatched junction bases numbered 12, after V lost 6 bases and J lost 5 bases. Per germline, CDR1 LNHDA and CDR2 SQIVND (reference sequence). This CDR3 has 15 amino acids. The CDR3 region is CASSPLRQGGTEAFF. The CDR3 nucleotides are TGTGCCAGTAGCCCCCTCCGACAGGGTGGAACTGAAGCTTTCTTT.

The chain couples TRBV7-4 to TRBJ1-5; D call uncertain. This CDR3 has 15 residues. Germline V lookup: CDR1 SGHVT, CDR2 SQSDAQ. The V end lost 5 bases, the J end lost 4 bases, and 15 bases lay between the germline ends. The chain's CDR3 is CASSHIATPNQPQHF. CDR3 DNA sequence: TGTGCCAGCAGCCACATTGCGACACCAAATCAGCCCCAGCATTTT.

J is TRBJ1-1 and V is TRBV9; D not certain. There are 13 residues in the CDR3. The V end was cut by 2 bases, the J end by 0 bases, with 5 bases between. Germline lookup yields CDR1 SGDLS and CDR2 YYNGEE. The CDR3 DNA follows: TGTGCCAGCAGCGTTGTCCTGAACACTGAAGCTTTCTTT. Its protein product is CASSVVLNTEAFF. The variable domain in full, completed from reference TRBV9 and TRBJ1-1, reads DSGVTQTPKHLITATGQRVTLRCSPRSGDLSVYWYQQSLDQGLQFLIQYYNGEERAKGNILERFSAQQFPDLHSELNLSSLELGDSALYFCASSVVLNTEAFFGQGTRLTVV.

The chain carries TRBV19 and TRBJ1-1; D ambiguous. This CDR3 has 12 residues. Germline V gene data show CDR1 as LNHDA and CDR2 as SQIVND (reference sequence). Trimming took 3 bases from V and 3 from J, leaving 5 bases between them. The CDR3, as DNA: TGTGCCAGTAGTATCCGGGACACTGAAGCTTTCTTT. It codes for CASSIRDTEAFF. Variable domain in full (rest from reference TRBV19 and TRBJ1-1): DGGITQSPKYLFRKEGQNVTLSCEQNLNHDAMYWYRQDPGQGLRLIYYSQIVNDFQKGDIAEGYSVSREKKESFPLTVTSAQKNPTAFYLCASSIRDTEAFFGQGTRLTVV.

The J gene is TRBJ2-7, the V gene TRBV6-4, with a weak D call TRBD1 (5 bases). The V gene lost 2 bases and the J gene lost 2 bases, with 13 bases spanning the gap. CDR1 MRHNA and CDR2 SNTAGT come from the germline V gene. The CDR3 has 15 amino acids. The DNA for the CDR3 is TGTGCCAGCAGTGACGTCAACAGGCGAACCTACGAGCAGTACTTC. It is translated as CASSDVNRRTYEQYF.

The chain joins TRBV9 to TRBJ1-2; 7 bases agree with TRBD1. CDR1 and CDR2 from the germline V gene are SGDLS and YYNGEE. The CDR3 spans 15 residues. V was pared by 0 bases and J by 4 bases, with 6 bases of the junction left unmatched. CDR3 nucleotides: TGTGCCAGCAGCGTAGATCCAGGGGGAGGCTATGGCTACACCTTC. It specifies CASSVDPGGGYGYTF.

V usage is TRBV9 and J usage is TRBJ1-6; no definite D call. The length of the CDR3 is 14 residues. The germline CDR1 and CDR2 sequences are SGDLS and YYNGEE. The ends were cut back, 4 bases at V and 0 bases at J, with 5 bases in the middle. The CDR3: CASSSDSYNSPLHF. In DNA form, the CDR3 reads TGTGCCAGCAGCTCCGACTCCTATAATTCACCCCTCCACTTT.